This TCR beta chain was obtained from a study of T cells expressing NK-cell markers. Study-level background: Seven donors tested HCMV-seropositive and one tested seronegative among the eight sequenced.

Study-level findings and limits: Of the CD8+ T cells in about 6 donors, 1.0-7.0% belonged to dominant NKG2C+ clonotypes. Whether expanded NKG2C+ T cell clones were HCMV specific stayed uncertain.

This CDR3 comprises 15 residues. Germline CDR1 reads LGHDT; CDR2 reads YNNKEL (reference sequence). Points on this clonotype: Its cognate antigen is unknown.

Reanalyzing the 5' RACE reads, TCRdb keeps one entry per CDR3 protein, without DNA. Here the sample table reports roughly 350,000 distinct CDR3 sequences. The receptor was isolated from a man between 18 and 69 years old in good health. The sequencing input was blood T cells: a sorted CD56 or NKG2C T cell subset, CD4+ or CD8+ T cells, or bulk PBMC T cells (not recorded which). This chain links TRBV3-1 with TRBJ2-7; TCRdb's D call, TRBD1, is unchecked because there is no DNA. The CDR3 is CASSQSGTGLLEQYF.